Shown below are 26 T cell receptor beta chains from a single sample sequenced in a study of T-cell memory formation after mild COVID-19. TCRdb processed the 5' RACE reads anew with MiXCR; each CDR3 protein has one entry. The sample has about 200,000 distinct CDR3 sequences; 15% to 20% are singletons. Sequenced: PBMCs or a T cell subset sorted from them (not recorded which). These receptors were obtained from an adult woman who had mild COVID-19 (a few samples of this study predate the infection). Cell type and time point are not known.

This chain links TRBV5-1 with TRBJ1-2; tentatively, D is TRBD1 (5 bases). The CDR3 is made up of 13 amino acids. Trimming left V 4 bases short and J 8 bases short, with 15 bases between. Germline loops: CDR1 SGHRS, CDR2 YFSETQ. CDR3 protein: CASSPRGGDGYTF. CDR3 bases: TGCGCCAGCAGCCCGCGGGGAGGGGACGGCTACACCTTC.

This clonotype occurred many times. This chain connects TRBV5-1 to TRBJ1-1; D gene unclear. Germline V gives CDR1 SGHRS, CDR2 YFSETQ. The CDR3 is made up of 13 amino acids. V was cut by 4 bases and J by 1 base, with 8 bases left in between. CDR3: CASSTSGNTEAFF. In DNA form, the CDR3 reads TGCGCCAGCAGCACTTCAGGGAACACTGAAGCTTTCTTT.

The table lists this clonotype with many counts. V gene TRBV6-1 combines with J gene TRBJ2-2, with D perhaps TRBD1 (6 bases). V shed 7 bases and J shed 1 base, with 10 bases lying between them. The CDR3 spans 14 residues. Germline-derived CDR1 and CDR2 are MNHNS and SASEGT. Written as DNA, the CDR3 is TGTGCCAGCATCCTGACAGGGAACACCGGGGAGCTGTTTTTT. Amino acids: CASILTGNTGELFF.

V gene TRBV5-1 combines with J gene TRBJ2-5, with D hard to call. Trimming cost V 5 bases and J 2 bases, with 10 bases left between them. Germline V gene sequence: CDR1 SGHRS, CDR2 YFSETQ. The CDR3 is 13 residues long. The CDR3 DNA is TGCGCCAGCAGGAAAGGGTCGCAAGAGACCCAGTACTTC. Its translation: CASRKGSQETQYF.

This clonotype was seen only once. The CDR3 sequence is CASSGDSWITEAFF. The CDR3 DNA sequence: TGTGCCAGCAGTGGGGACAGTTGGATCACTGAAGCTTTCTTT. The chain has TRBV9 and TRBJ1-1, with 7 nucleotides matching TRBD1. CDR1 is SGDLS, CDR2 YYNGEE, per germline. J lost 4 bases, V lost 5 bases, and 8 bases had no gene match. This CDR3 has 14 residues.

The chain is built from TRBV29-1 and TRBJ2-3; 9 positions agree with TRBD1. This CDR3 spans 14 amino acids. Germline V gene data show CDR1 as SQVTM and CDR2 as ANQGSEA. V dropped 7 bases and J dropped 3; count of bases not matched to a gene: 8. The CDR3 loop reads CSGRQGVATDTQYF. The CDR3 nucleotides are TGCAGCGGGAGACAGGGGGTGGCAACAGATACGCAGTATTTT.

Details on this clonotype: Its ends do not fully match the called genes, so a read error is possible. V usage is TRBV5-6 and J usage is TRBJ1-1; D is perhaps TRBD1 (5 bases). This CDR3 region has 13 residues. Germline V gene lookup returns CDR1 SGHDT and CDR2 YYEEEE. CDR3 region: CDSSFLPGLEAFF. CDR3 DNA: TGTGACAGCAGCTTTTTGCCAGGGCTCGAAGCTTTCTTT.

This chain links TRBV24-1 with TRBJ2-7, with no clear D. Germline assignment: CDR1 KGHDR and CDR2 SFDVKD. V was shortened by 4 bases and J by 3 bases, with 12 bases between the two germline ends. There are 14 residues in the CDR3. CDR3 loop: CATSDPGSVYEQYF. The DNA of the CDR3 is TGTGCCACCAGTGACCCCGGGTCTGTCTACGAGCAGTACTTC.

In this sample, this clonotype turned up a few times. The chain recombines TRBV3-1 with TRBJ2-5, with a weak D call TRBD2 (6 bases). The CDR3 sequence is 15 residues long. Germline CDR1 and CDR2: LGHDT and YNNKEL (reference sequence). Trimming stripped 5 bases from V and 2 bases from J, with 15 bases between. CDR3 in amino acids: CASSAGGAGQETQYF. DNA for the CDR3: TGTGCCAGCAGCGCCGGGGGAGCGGGTCAAGAGACCCAGTACTTC.

The chain employs TRBV5-1 and TRBJ1-1; TRBD1 agrees at 7 bases. V trimming: 2 bases; J trimming: 3 bases; junction bases outside the gene matches: 4. CDR1 is SGHRS, CDR2 YFSETQ, per germline. The CDR3 runs to 14 residues. The DNA for the CDR3 is TGCGCCAGCAGCTTCCAGGGGGAGGACACTGAAGCTTTCTTT. Translated: CASSFQGEDTEAFF.

This clonotype showed up just a few times. The V gene is TRBV5-4, the J gene TRBJ2-2; TRBD2 might be the D (5 bases). The V end was cut by 2 bases, the J end by 6 bases, with 14 bases between. This CDR3 region has 15 residues. Per the germline V gene, CDR1 is SGHNT and CDR2 is YYREEE (reference sequence). CDR3 sequence reads: CASSFSGSVSGELFF. CDR3 sequence (DNA): TGTGCCAGCAGCTTCTCTGGGAGCGTCTCCGGGGAGCTGTTTTTT. Variable domain in full (rest from reference TRBV5-4 and TRBJ2-2): ETGVTQSPTHLIKTRGQQVTLRCSSQSGHNTVSWYQQALGQGPQFIFQYYREEENGRGNFPPRFSGLQFPNYSSELNVNALELDDSALYLCASSFSGSVSGELFFGEGSRLTVL.

The DNA for the CDR3 is TGTGCCAGCAGGTCCAGGGGTTTAGACACTGAAGCTTTCTTT. Its protein is CASRSRGLDTEAFF. The V call is TRBV6-6, the J call TRBJ1-1, with D possibly matching TRBD1 (6 bases). This CDR3 spans 14 amino acids. Trimming shortened V by 6 bases and J by 3 bases, and 14 bases separated the two germline ends. The germline CDR1 and CDR2 sequences are MNHNY and SVGAGI (reference sequence).

This clonotype was counted only a few times. This chain uses TRBV20-1 with TRBJ1-3, with D perhaps matching TRBD1 (5 bases). Germline CDR1 and CDR2: DFQATT and SNEGSKA (reference sequence). This CDR3 is 12 amino acids long. V shed 6 bases and J shed 3 bases, with 9 bases lying between them. The CDR3 is CSATELGNTIYF. The CDR3 DNA sequence: TGCAGTGCGACAGAGCTTGGAAACACCATATATTTT.

This clonotype was seen a handful of times. V usage is TRBV7-9 and J usage is TRBJ2-3; TRBD2 matches at 10 bases. This CDR3 has 16 residues. After removal of 3 bases from V and 4 bases from J, the junction contained 7 bases not matched to a gene. The germline CDR1 and CDR2 sequences are SEHNR and FQNEAQ (reference sequence). CDR3: CASSFPWGLASDTQYF. The CDR3 DNA reads TGTGCCAGCAGCTTCCCCTGGGGACTAGCGTCAGATACGCAGTATTTT.

V gene TRBV27 combines with J gene TRBJ1-1; a weak D match, TRBD1 (5 bases). The CDR3 is 12 amino acids. Germline CDR1 MNHEY, CDR2 SMNVEV (reference sequence). The ends were cut back, 4 bases at V and 10 bases at J, with 13 bases in the middle. In nucleotides, the CDR3 is TGTGCCAGCAGTTCCTCCGGGACCAGAGCTTTCTTT. Its translation is CASSSSGTRAFF.

This clonotype was observed a few times. The chain carries TRBV6-5 and TRBJ2-3; 8 bases fit TRBD1. The V gene's germline CDR1 is MNHEY and CDR2 SVGAGI. The J segment lost 1 base and the V segment lost 6 bases, leaving 3 bases of the junction unmatched. CDR3 length: 14 amino acids. Here the CDR3 reads CASRGQGGTDTQYF. For the CDR3, the DNA is TGTGCCAGCAGAGGACAGGGAGGCACAGATACGCAGTATTTT.

This clonotype occurred a few times. V gene TRBV4-2 combines with J gene TRBJ2-5, with unresolved D. This CDR3 spans 15 amino acids. Deletions cut 1 base from V and 3 bases from J, with 12 bases between. CDR1 is LGHNA, CDR2 YNFKEQ, per germline. In DNA, the CDR3 is TGTGCCAGCAGCCAAGGTGGCTATCCTGAAGAGACCCAGTACTTC. This translates into CASSQGGYPEETQYF.

This clonotype has a handful of counts. The chain recombines TRBV5-1 with TRBJ2-6, with D perhaps matching TRBD2 (5 bases). CDR1 is SGHRS and CDR2 is YFSETQ in the germline V gene. The CDR3 spans 18 residues. V was pared by 4 bases and J by 1 base, with 18 bases between. CDR3 sequence: CASSRRGSWASGANVLTF. CDR3 sequence (DNA): TGCGCCAGCAGCAGGAGAGGGAGCTGGGCTTCTGGGGCCAACGTCCTGACTTTC. The entire variable domain, with the rest obtained from reference TRBV5-1 and TRBJ2-6, is as follows: KAGVTQTPRYLIKTRGQQVTLSCSPISGHRSVSWYQQTPGQGLQFLFEYFSETQRNKGNFPGRFSGRQFSNSRSEMNVSTLELGDSALYLCASSRRGSWASGANVLTFGAGSRLTVL.

The chain employs TRBV21-1 and TRBJ2-5. TRBV21-1 is noted as a pseudogene. The CDR3 extends over 18 amino acids. The CDR3 sequence is CASSSTLDGKKIQETQYF. CDR3 bases: TGTGCCAGCAGCTCCACCTTGGACGGAAAAAAAATACAAGAGACCCAGTACTTC.

This chain links TRBV5-1 with TRBJ2-1, with 7 positions matching TRBD1. With V trimmed by 0 bases and J by 7 bases, 7 bases remained unmatched. The V gene's germline CDR1 is SGHRS and CDR2 YFSETQ. This CDR3 region has 15 residues. This chain's CDR3 is CASSLVTSQGNEQFF. CDR3 nucleotides: TGCGCCAGCAGCTTGGTGACATCACAGGGGAATGAGCAGTTCTTC.

V is TRBV7-2 and J is TRBJ2-1, with 11 positions matching TRBD2. The CDR3 consists of 15 residues. Germline loops: CDR1 SGHTA, CDR2 FQGNSA. Trimming removed 5 bases from V and 10 bases from J; junction bases left unmatched: 10. The CDR3 DNA reads TGTGCCAGCAGCAGCGGGACTAGCGGTACTCAGGAGCAGTTCTTC. It codes for CASSSGTSGTQEQFF.

This clonotype was counted a few times. V gene TRBV14 combines with J gene TRBJ2-7; D gene ambiguous. Trimming stripped 3 bases from V and 2 bases from J, with 11 bases between. The CDR3 runs to 14 residues. Germline V CDR1 and CDR2: SGHDN, FVKESK. CDR3 bases: TGTGCCAGCAGCCAGAAAGGCCGACCCTACGAGCAGTACTTC. Translated: CASSQKGRPYEQYF.

This clonotype was seen a few times. The chain recombines TRBV12-3 or TRBV12-4 with TRBJ2-6, with TRBD2 matching 8 bases. V shed 10 bases, J shed 3 bases, and the junction held 2 bases outside the gene matches. The CDR3 is 13 amino acids. CDR3 sequence reads: CATGGVGANVLTF. CDR3 in DNA: TGTGCCACCGGGGGGGTTGGGGCCAACGTCCTGACTTTC.

The rearrangement joins TRBV27 to TRBJ1-1, with 8 bases that match TRBD1. The ends lost 5 bases at V and 3 bases at J; junction bases unmatched: 5. This CDR3 contains 14 residues. CDR1 MNHEY and CDR2 SMNVEV come from the germline V gene (reference sequence). CDR3 in DNA: TGTGCCAGCAGTCCATGGGACAGGTACACTGAAGCTTTCTTT. As protein: CASSPWDRYTEAFF.

This chain uses TRBV6-2 or TRBV6-3 with TRBJ2-1; the D is unclear. With 1 base removed from V and 7 bases from J, the gap between germline ends came to 14 bases. This CDR3 is built from 15 residues. CDR1 and CDR2 from the germline V gene are MNHEY and SVGEGT. The CDR3 loop reads CASSYLSPDTNEQFF. CDR3 bases: TGTGCCAGCAGTTACTTGAGTCCTGACACGAATGAGCAGTTCTTC.

This clonotype was counted between two and nine times. This sequence joins TRBV6-1 and TRBJ2-1; D is undetermined. V lost 2 bases, J lost 10 bases, and 15 bases lay in between. The CDR3 spans 14 residues. Germline V lookup: CDR1 MNHNS, CDR2 SASEGT. The CDR3 coding sequence is TGTGCCAGCAGTGAATATAGTAGCAGATCGGAGCAGTTCTTC. Encoded protein: CASSEYSSRSEQFF.